Included here is one T cell receptor (beta chain) sequence, with context. The sample belongs to a study of blood T cell repertoires in COVID-19. Produced via immunoSEQ multiplex PCR; TCRdb's table is partial and in-frame only. This table has 350,000 to 500,000 clones, about 90% appearing once. It was during active infection that Seattle patients were enrolled and then longitudinally followed. Material for sequencing was peripheral blood. This receptor was identified in a man younger than 35 with COVID-19, enrolled during active disease.

CDR3: CASSLSIQTNTEAFF. In nucleotides, the CDR3 is TGTGCCAGCAGTTTATCGATACAGACAAACACTGAAGCTTTCTTT. The chain carries TRBV27 and TRBJ1-1, with D hard to call. This CDR3 is built from 15 residues. The ends were cut back, 0 bases at V and 2 bases at J, with 10 bases in the middle. Per the germline V gene, CDR1 is MNHEY and CDR2 is SMNVEV (reference sequence).